A selection of T cell receptor beta chains follows, all from one sample in a study of blood T cell repertoires in COVID-19. Sequenced by immunoSEQ multiplex PCR; TCRdb stores in-frame clones only, minus some. Of a few hundred thousand clones in the sample, more than 70% were seen once. The sample consisted of peripheral blood. These receptor sequences come from a woman aged 50 to 60 who had recovered from COVID-19. The CDR3 runs from the conserved cysteine through the conserved F or W. Fields, in order: V gene, clone size, D gene, CDR3 length, J gene, CDR3 DNA, CDR3 protein. The D gene is left open where the match is weak. Size values are once, few and many counts, or a class for expanded clones, and some rows have none.

V gene: TRBV2
clone size: -
D gene: TRBD1
CDR3 length: 15
J gene: TRBJ1-6
CDR3 DNA: TGTGCCAGCGGACCAGGACAGGGGGATAATTCACCCCTCCACTTT
CDR3 protein: CASGPGQGDNSPLHF

V gene: TRBV28
clone size: -
D gene: TRBD1
CDR3 length: 16
J gene: TRBJ2-7
CDR3 DNA: TGTGCCAGCAGGGGACCGGGGACAGCAGTAGCATACGAGCAGTACTTC
CDR3 protein: CASRGPGTAVAYEQYF

V gene: TRBV5-1
clone size: -
D gene: TRBD1
CDR3 length: 22
J gene: TRBJ1-2
CDR3 DNA: TGCGCCAGCAGCTTGGCCCATTTAAACTTCCGGGACAGGGACAACCCGTCTAAAGGCTACACCTTC
CDR3 protein: CASSLAHLNFRDRDNPSKGYTF

V gene: TRBV2
clone size: -
D gene: -
CDR3 length: 13
J gene: TRBJ2-3
CDR3 DNA: TGTGCCAGCAGTGACTCGTTCACAGATACGCAGTATTTT
CDR3 protein: CASSDSFTDTQYF

V gene: TRBV19
clone size: -
D gene: -
CDR3 length: 17
J gene: TRBJ1-5
CDR3 DNA: TGTGCCAGTAGTACGACCGCGACAGCATCTCCATGGCAGCCCCAGCATTTT
CDR3 protein: CASSTTATASPWQPQHF

V gene: TRBV27
clone size: -
D gene: TRBD2
CDR3 length: 16
J gene: TRBJ2-2
CDR3 DNA: TGTGCCAGCAGTTTATCGAGCCTAGCGGGCCCTGCGGAGCTGTTTTTT
CDR3 protein: CASSLSSLAGPAELFF

V gene: TRBV19
clone size: -
D gene: TRBD2
CDR3 length: 14
J gene: TRBJ2-7
CDR3 DNA: TGTGCCAGTAGTACTTTGCGGGAGGGAACCGAGCAGTACTTC
CDR3 protein: CASSTLREGTEQYF

V gene: TRBV18
clone size: once
D gene: -
CDR3 length: 14
J gene: TRBJ1-1
CDR3 DNA: TGTGCCAGCTCACCTGGGGGGTCGGACACTGAAGCTTTCTTT
CDR3 protein: CASSPGGSDTEAFF

V gene: TRBV2
clone size: few
D gene: -
CDR3 length: 14
J gene: TRBJ1-1
CDR3 DNA: TGTGCCAGCAATGAAGGAAACATGAACACTGAAGCTTTCTTT
CDR3 protein: CASNEGNMNTEAFF

V gene: TRBV6-5
clone size: -
D gene: -
CDR3 length: 13
J gene: TRBJ1-6
CDR3 DNA: TGTGCCACCCACCGGGAGCTCAAATCACCCCTCCACTTT
CDR3 protein: CATHRELKSPLHF

V gene: TRBV7-2
clone size: -
D gene: TRBD2
CDR3 length: 16
J gene: TRBJ2-5
CDR3 DNA: TGTGCCAGCAGCTCAAGACTAGCGGGAGTTAAAGAGACCCAGTACTTC
CDR3 protein: CASSSRLAGVKETQYF

V gene: TRBV3-1/TRBV3-2
clone size: few
D gene: -
CDR3 length: 14
J gene: TRBJ1-1
CDR3 DNA: TGTGCCAGCAGCCAAGGTACATTTGGAGGTGAAGCTTTCTTT
CDR3 protein: CASSQGTFGGEAFF

V gene: TRBV3-1/TRBV3-2
clone size: -
D gene: TRBD2
CDR3 length: 17
J gene: TRBJ2-2
CDR3 DNA: TGTGCCAGCAGCAAGGGACTAGCGGGAAAATTGGGCGGGGAGCTGTTTTTT
CDR3 protein: CASSKGLAGKLGGELFF

V gene: TRBV28
clone size: -
D gene: -
CDR3 length: 15
J gene: TRBJ2-7
CDR3 DNA: TGTGCCAGCAGTTTAACGGTGTACGGTTACTACGAGCAGTACTTC
CDR3 protein: CASSLTVYGYYEQYF

V gene: TRBV30
clone size: -
D gene: -
CDR3 length: 14
J gene: TRBJ1-5
CDR3 DNA: TGTGCCTGGAGTGTCGGGGAGTCAGGTCAGCCCCAGCATTTT
CDR3 protein: CAWSVGESGQPQHF

V gene: TRBV5-5
clone size: -
D gene: TRBD2
CDR3 length: 16
J gene: TRBJ2-5
CDR3 DNA: TGTGCCAGCAGCCGCACTAGCGGGAGTAGTAAAGAGACCCAGTACTTC
CDR3 protein: CASSRTSGSSKETQYF

V gene: TRBV18
clone size: -
D gene: TRBD1
CDR3 length: 14
J gene: TRBJ1-6
CDR3 DNA: TGTGCCAGCTCACCCGGGCAGGGGGATTCACCCCTCCACTTT
CDR3 protein: CASSPGQGDSPLHF

V gene: TRBV12-3/TRBV12-4
clone size: -
D gene: TRBD1
CDR3 length: 13
J gene: TRBJ2-5
CDR3 DNA: TGTGCCAGCAGGGGGACAGGGGTTGAGACCCAGTACTTC
CDR3 protein: CASRGTGVETQYF

V gene: TRBV19
clone size: -
D gene: TRBD1
CDR3 length: 14
J gene: TRBJ2-7
CDR3 DNA: TGTGCCAGTAGTACCCGGACAGGCCTTGGCGAGCAGTACTTC
CDR3 protein: CASSTRTGLGEQYF

V gene: TRBV3-1/TRBV3-2
clone size: -
D gene: TRBD2
CDR3 length: 14
J gene: TRBJ2-5
CDR3 DNA: TGTGCCAGCAGCAGTAGCGGGGGGGCGGGGGCCCAGTACTTC
CDR3 protein: CASSSSGGAGAQYF

V gene: TRBV2
clone size: -
D gene: -
CDR3 length: 12
J gene: TRBJ2-7
CDR3 DNA: TGTGCCAGCAGCACGGAGGGCTACGAGCAGTACTTC
CDR3 protein: CASSTEGYEQYF

V gene: TRBV6-2/TRBV6-3
clone size: -
D gene: TRBD2
CDR3 length: 14
J gene: TRBJ2-7
CDR3 DNA: TGTGCCAGCAGTAAAGGACTAGTTCCCTACGAGCAGTACTTC
CDR3 protein: CASSKGLVPYEQYF

V gene: TRBV5-4
clone size: -
D gene: -
CDR3 length: 13
J gene: TRBJ1-2
CDR3 DNA: TGTGCCAGCAGCTTGGACAGTAGCTATGGCTACACCTTC
CDR3 protein: CASSLDSSYGYTF

V gene: TRBV28
clone size: -
D gene: -
CDR3 length: 13
J gene: TRBJ2-5
CDR3 DNA: TGTGCCAGCAGGTTCGGGAGTGGAGAGACCCAGTACTTC
CDR3 protein: CASRFGSGETQYF

V gene: TRBV30
clone size: once
D gene: -
CDR3 length: 13
J gene: TRBJ2-7
CDR3 DNA: TGTGCCTGGAGTTCACCGGTCCACCTTAAGCAGTACTTC
CDR3 protein: CAWSSPVHLKQYF

V gene: TRBV6-2/TRBV6-3
clone size: once
D gene: -
CDR3 length: 15
J gene: TRBJ1-6
CDR3 DNA: TGTGCCAGCAGCCCCCGTGGAGGGGAGGTTTCACCCCTCCACTTT
CDR3 protein: CASSPRGGEVSPLHF

V gene: TRBV28
clone size: few
D gene: -
CDR3 length: 15
J gene: TRBJ2-7
CDR3 DNA: TGTGCCAGCAGGGGCGTGGGAGGATCTCCTAACGAGCAGTACTTC
CDR3 protein: CASRGVGGSPNEQYF

V gene: TRBV28
clone size: once
D gene: TRBD1
CDR3 length: 13
J gene: TRBJ2-7
CDR3 DNA: TGTGCCAGCAGACCGTCGACAGGGGACGAGCAGTACTTC
CDR3 protein: CASRPSTGDEQYF